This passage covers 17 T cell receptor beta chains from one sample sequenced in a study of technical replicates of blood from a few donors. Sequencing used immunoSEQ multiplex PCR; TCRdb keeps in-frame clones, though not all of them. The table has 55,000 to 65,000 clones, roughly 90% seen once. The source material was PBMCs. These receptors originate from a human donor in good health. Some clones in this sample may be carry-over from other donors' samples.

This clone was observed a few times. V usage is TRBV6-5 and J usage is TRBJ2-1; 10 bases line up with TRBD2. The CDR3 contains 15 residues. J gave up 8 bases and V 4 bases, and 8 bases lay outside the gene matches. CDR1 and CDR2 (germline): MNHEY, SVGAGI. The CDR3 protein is CASSSSSGGVDEQFF. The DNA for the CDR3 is TGTGCCAGCAGTTCCTCTAGCGGGGGAGTCGATGAGCAGTTCTTC.

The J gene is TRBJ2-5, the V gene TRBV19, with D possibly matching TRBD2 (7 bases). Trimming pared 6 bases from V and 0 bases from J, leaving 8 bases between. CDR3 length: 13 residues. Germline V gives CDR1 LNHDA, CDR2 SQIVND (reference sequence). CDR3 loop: CASSGGHQETQYF. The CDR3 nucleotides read TGTGCCAGTAGCGGGGGGCACCAAGAGACCCAGTACTTC.

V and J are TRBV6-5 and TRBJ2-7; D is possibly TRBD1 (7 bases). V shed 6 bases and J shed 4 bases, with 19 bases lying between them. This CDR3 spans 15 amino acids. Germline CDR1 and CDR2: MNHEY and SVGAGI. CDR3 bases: TGTGCCAGCAGGCGCCTCGGGGGCAGGGGGTACGAGCAGTACTTC. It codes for CASRRLGGRGYEQYF.

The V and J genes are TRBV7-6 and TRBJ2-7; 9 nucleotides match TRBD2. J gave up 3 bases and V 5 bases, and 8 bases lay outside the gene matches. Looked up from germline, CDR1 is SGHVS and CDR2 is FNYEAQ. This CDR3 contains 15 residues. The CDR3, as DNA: TGTGCCAGCAGCCTAGACGTAGCGGGGGTCTACGAGCAGTACTTC. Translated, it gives CASSLDVAGVYEQYF.

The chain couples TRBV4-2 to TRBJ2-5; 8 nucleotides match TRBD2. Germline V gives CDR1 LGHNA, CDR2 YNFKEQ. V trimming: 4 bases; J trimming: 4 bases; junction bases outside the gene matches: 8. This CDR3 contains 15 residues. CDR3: CASSPRGGLGETQYF. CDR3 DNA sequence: TGTGCCAGCAGCCCCCGGGGGGGCCTGGGAGAGACCCAGTACTTC.

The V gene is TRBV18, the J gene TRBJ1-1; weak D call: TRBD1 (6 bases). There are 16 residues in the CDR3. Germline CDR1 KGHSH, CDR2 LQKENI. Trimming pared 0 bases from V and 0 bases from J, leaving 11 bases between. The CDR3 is CASSPPGGRMNTEAFF. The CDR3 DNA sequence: TGTGCCAGCTCACCACCAGGGGGACGGATGAACACTGAAGCTTTCTTT.

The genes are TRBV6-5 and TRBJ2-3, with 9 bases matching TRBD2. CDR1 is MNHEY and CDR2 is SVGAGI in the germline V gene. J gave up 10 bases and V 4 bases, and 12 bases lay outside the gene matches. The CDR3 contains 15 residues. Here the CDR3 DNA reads TGTGCCAGCAGTTCCAGTACGCGGGGGGGTACTTCGCAGTATTTT. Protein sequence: CASSSSTRGGTSQYF.

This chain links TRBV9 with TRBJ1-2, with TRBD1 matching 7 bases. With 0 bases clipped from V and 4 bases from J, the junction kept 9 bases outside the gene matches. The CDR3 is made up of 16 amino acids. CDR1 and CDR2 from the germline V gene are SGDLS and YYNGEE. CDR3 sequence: CASSVAPDRAGYGYTF. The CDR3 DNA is TGTGCCAGCAGCGTAGCTCCCGACAGGGCTGGCTATGGCTACACCTTC.

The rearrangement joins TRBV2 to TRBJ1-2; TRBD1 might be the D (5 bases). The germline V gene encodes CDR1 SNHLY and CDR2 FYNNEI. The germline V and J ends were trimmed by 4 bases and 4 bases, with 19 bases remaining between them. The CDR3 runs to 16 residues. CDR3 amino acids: CASSVPEGGTLYGYTF. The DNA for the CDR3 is TGTGCCAGCAGTGTCCCTGAGGGAGGGACTCTCTATGGCTACACCTTC.

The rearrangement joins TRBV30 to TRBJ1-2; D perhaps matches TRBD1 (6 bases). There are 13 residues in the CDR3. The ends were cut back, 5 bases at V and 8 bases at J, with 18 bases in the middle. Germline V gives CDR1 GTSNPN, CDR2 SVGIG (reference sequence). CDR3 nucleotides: TGTGCCTGGGCTCCGGGACAATATGGAGGCTACACCTTC. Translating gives CAWAPGQYGGYTF.

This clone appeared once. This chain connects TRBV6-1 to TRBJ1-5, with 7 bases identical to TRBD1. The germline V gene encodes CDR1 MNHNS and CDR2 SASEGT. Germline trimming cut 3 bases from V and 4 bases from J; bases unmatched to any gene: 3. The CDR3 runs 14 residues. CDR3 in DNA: TGTGCCAGCAGTGAGGGACAGAGGAATCAGCCCCAGCATTTT. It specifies CASSEGQRNQPQHF.

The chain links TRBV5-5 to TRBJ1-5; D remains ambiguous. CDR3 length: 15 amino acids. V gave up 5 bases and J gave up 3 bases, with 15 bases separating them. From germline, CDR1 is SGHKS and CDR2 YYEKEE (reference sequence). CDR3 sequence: CASSMEWAPNQPQHF. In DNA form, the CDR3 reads TGTGCCAGCAGTATGGAATGGGCCCCCAATCAGCCCCAGCATTTT.

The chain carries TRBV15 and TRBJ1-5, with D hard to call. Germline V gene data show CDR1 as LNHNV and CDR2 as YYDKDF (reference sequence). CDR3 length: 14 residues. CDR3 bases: TGTGTCGAGCCCCGGGGAACTAGCAATCAGCCCCAGCATTTT. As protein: CVEPRGTSNQPQHF.

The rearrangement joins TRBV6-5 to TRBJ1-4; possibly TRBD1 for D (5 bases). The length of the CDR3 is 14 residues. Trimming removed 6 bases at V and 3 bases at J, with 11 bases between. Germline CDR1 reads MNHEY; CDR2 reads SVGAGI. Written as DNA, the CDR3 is TGTGCCAGCAGCGCGCAGGGTTCTAATGAAAAACTGTTTTTT. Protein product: CASSAQGSNEKLFF.

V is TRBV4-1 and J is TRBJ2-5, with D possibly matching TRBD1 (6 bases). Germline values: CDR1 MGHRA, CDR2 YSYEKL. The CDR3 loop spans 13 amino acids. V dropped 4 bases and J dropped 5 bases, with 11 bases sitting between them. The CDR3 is CASSLTGSETQYF. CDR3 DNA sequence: TGCGCCAGCAGCCTGACAGGATCCGAGACCCAGTACTTC.

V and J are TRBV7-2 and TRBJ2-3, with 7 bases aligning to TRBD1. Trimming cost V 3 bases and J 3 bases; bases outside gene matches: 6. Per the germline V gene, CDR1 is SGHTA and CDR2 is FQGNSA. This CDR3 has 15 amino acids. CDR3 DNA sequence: TGTGCCAGCAGCTTGACAACAGGGGCGACAGATACGCAGTATTTT. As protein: CASSLTTGATDTQYF.

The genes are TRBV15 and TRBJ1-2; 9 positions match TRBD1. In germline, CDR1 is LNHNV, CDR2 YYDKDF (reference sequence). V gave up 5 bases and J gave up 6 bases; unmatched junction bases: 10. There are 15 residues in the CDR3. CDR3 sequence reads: CATSGSTGGRNGYTF. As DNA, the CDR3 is TGTGCCACCAGCGGATCCACAGGGGGCCGGAATGGCTACACCTTC.